A single sample is the source of the 9 T cell receptor beta chains below, sequenced in a study of OX40 agonist ivuxolimab in advanced cancers. Clones were sequenced by immunoSEQ multiplex PCR, and TCRdb holds only the in-frame ones, with some missing. The sample lists about 69,000 clones; approximately 93% were seen once. This specimen consisted of CD4+ or CD8+ T cells sorted from blood, obtained in a trial of the OX40 agonist ivuxolimab. These receptors were taken from an adult with an advanced solid tumor such as melanoma, head and neck, liver or kidney cancer.

This clone has a handful of counts. The V call is TRBV6-1, the J call TRBJ1-1; D is ambiguous. Germline CDR1 is MNHNS and CDR2 is SASEGT. This CDR3 contains 12 residues. Trimming shortened V by 1 base and J by 4 bases, and 4 bases separated the two germline ends. Here the CDR3 reads CASSEGGTEAFF. CDR3 nucleotide sequence: TGTGCCAGCAGTGAAGGGGGCACTGAAGCTTTCTTT.

The rearrangement links TRBV6-4 to TRBJ1-2, with D uncertain. CDR1 is MRHNA, CDR2 SNTAGT, per germline. The germline V and J ends were trimmed by 3 bases and 6 bases, with 5 bases remaining between them. The length of the CDR3 is 11 residues. Here the CDR3 DNA reads TGTGCCAGCAGTGAGGGGAATGGCTACACCTTC. Its translation: CASSEGNGYTF.

The chain has TRBV18 and TRBJ2-1; weak D call: TRBD2 (5 bases). The V gene lost 2 bases and the J gene lost 6 bases, with 8 bases spanning the gap. Germline CDR1 KGHSH, CDR2 LQKENI. The CDR3 loop spans 13 amino acids. CDR3 loop: CASSPRELNEQFF. Written as DNA, the CDR3 is TGTGCCAGCTCACCAAGGGAGCTCAATGAGCAGTTCTTC.

The chain has TRBV2 and TRBJ2-2; unclear D gene. Germline values: CDR1 SNHLY, CDR2 FYNNEI. V lost 4 bases to trimming and J lost 1 base, with 4 bases between them. This CDR3 comprises 13 residues. The CDR3 spells CASSAWNTGELFF. The CDR3 DNA follows: TGTGCCAGCAGTGCTTGGAACACCGGGGAGCTGTTTTTT.

This rearrangement joins TRBV7-2 to TRBJ2-2; D is undetermined. The CDR3 is 16 amino acids. Germline lookup yields CDR1 SGHTA and CDR2 FQGNSA. The ends were cut back, 1 base at V and 1 base at J, with 10 bases in the middle. The CDR3 region has the DNA TGTGCCAGCAGCTTAGGGGGTAGCTTGAACACCGGGGAGCTGTTTTTT. This codes for CASSLGGSLNTGELFF.

The gene calls are TRBV5-1 and TRBJ2-1, with 9 bases aligning to TRBD2. Germline CDR1 SGHRS, CDR2 YFSETQ. J lost 12 bases, V lost 0 bases, and 7 bases had no gene match. The CDR3 runs 14 residues. This CDR3 is CASSLAGTSSGQFF. The CDR3 coding sequence is TGCGCCAGCAGCTTGGCCGGGACTAGCAGTGGGCAGTTCTTC.

The V gene is TRBV6-5, the J gene TRBJ2-7; tentative D call: TRBD2 (6 bases). The CDR3 runs to 14 residues. Germline assignment: CDR1 MNHEY and CDR2 SVGAGI. V was clipped by 6 bases and J by 2 bases, with 14 bases between them. The CDR3 DNA follows: TGTGCCAGCAGCCGGGACTCTAAGCCCTACGAGCAGTACTTC. Its protein is CASSRDSKPYEQYF.

This chain uses TRBV6-5 with TRBJ2-5; possible D gene TRBD2, 5 bases. The length of the CDR3 is 14 residues. V lost 2 bases to trimming and J lost 7 bases, with 14 bases between them. CDR1 and CDR2 (germline): MNHEY, SVGAGI. Written as DNA, the CDR3 is TGTGCCAGCAGTTACGCACTAGTGGGTGGGACCCAGTACTTC. It codes for CASSYALVGGTQYF.

V and J are TRBV9 and TRBJ2-1; D is possibly TRBD1 or TRBD2 (5 bases each). The CDR3 loop spans 13 amino acids. Germline V gene data show CDR1 as SGDLS and CDR2 as YYNGEE. Trimming took off 0 bases at V and 13 bases at J, with 14 bases between the two ends. The CDR3 spells CASSVVGMGEQFF. CDR3 in DNA: TGTGCCAGCAGCGTAGTAGGGATGGGGGAACAGTTCTTC. Complete variable domain (other parts from reference TRBV9 and TRBJ2-1): DSGVTQTPKHLITATGQRVTLRCSPRSGDLSVYWYQQSLDQGLQFLIQYYNGEERAKGNILERFSAQQFPDLHSELNLSSLELGDSALYFCASSVVGMGEQFFGPGTRLTVL.